This T cell receptor beta chain was retrieved from a study of cytomegalovirus exposure and HLA in healthy donors. Study at large: Of the donors genotyped, 300 to 500 in all, about 81% fell in the Caucasian-associated ancestry cluster. Study conclusions and caveats: Productive status was seen about 90% or about 30% of the time for most TCR beta V segments in an earlier analysis.

In regard to this clone: Its antigen remains unknown. The same CDR3 can be traced to other DNA sequences in this sample.

This PCR relied on a set of 60 Vbeta primers and 13 Jbeta primers. Libraries were prepared by immunoSEQ multiplex PCR; TCRdb keeps only in-frame clonotypes and omits some of them. This table holds some 90,000 clones, about 70% found once. CDR3 length equals 14 residues. After removal of 3 bases from V and 7 bases from J, the junction contained 6 bases not matched to a gene. Germline loops: CDR1 SNHLY, CDR2 FYNNEI. The TCR sequence derives from a woman aged 65 to 85 in good health and CMV-seropositive. This chain links TRBV2 with TRBJ1-5; 7 bases match TRBD1. What was sequenced was PBMCs. CDR3 loop: CASSEAGGNQPQHF. Here the CDR3 DNA reads TGTGCCAGCAGTGAGGCAGGGGGGAACCAGCCCCAGCATTTT.